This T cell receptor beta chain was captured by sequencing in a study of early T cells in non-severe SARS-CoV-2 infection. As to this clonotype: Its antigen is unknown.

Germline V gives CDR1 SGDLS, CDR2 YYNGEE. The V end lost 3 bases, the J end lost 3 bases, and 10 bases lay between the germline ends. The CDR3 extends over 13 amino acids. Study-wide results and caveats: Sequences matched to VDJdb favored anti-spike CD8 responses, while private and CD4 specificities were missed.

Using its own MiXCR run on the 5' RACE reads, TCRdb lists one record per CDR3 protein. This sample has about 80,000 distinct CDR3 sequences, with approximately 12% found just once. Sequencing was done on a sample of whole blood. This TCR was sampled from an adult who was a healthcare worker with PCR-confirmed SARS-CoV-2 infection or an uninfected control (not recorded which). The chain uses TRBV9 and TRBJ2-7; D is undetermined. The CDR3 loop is CASSGPGSYEQYF. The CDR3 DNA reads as TGTGCCAGCAGCGGGCCTGGCAGCTACGAGCAGTACTTC. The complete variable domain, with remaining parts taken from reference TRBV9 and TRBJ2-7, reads DSGVTQTPKHLITATGQRVTLRCSPRSGDLSVYWYQQSLDQGLQFLIQYYNGEERAKGNILERFSAQQFPDLHSELNLSSLELGDSALYFCASSGPGSYEQYFGPGTRLTVT.